The 8 T cell receptor beta chains below all came from one sample that was sequenced in a study of tumor-infiltrating lymphocytes in primary liver carcinoma. Co-extracting RNA and DNA was done with about 20-33 mg of unsorted bulk tissue as input. The authors made TCR beta cDNA from around 500 ng total RNA with a constant-region primer. Sequencing libraries for TCR beta derived from three nested multiplex PCR rounds that used slightly modified ARM-PCR. The opening two PCR rounds, 10 cycles each, paired TRBV1-TRBV30 forward primers with a C-beta reverse primer. MiXCR, run by TCRdb on the multiplex PCR reads, gives a single entry per CDR3 protein. The table has fewer than 250,000 distinct CDR3 sequences, 85% seen once. The sequenced sample was tumor tissue from primary liver carcinoma. The source is a man aged 35 to 55 with primary liver carcinoma and hepatitis B virus infection.

This clonotype was observed a handful of times. A much larger clone lies one base from this, so it may be a read error. The gene calls are TRBV30 and TRBJ1-1, with a possible D match to TRBD1 (5 bases). Germline loops: CDR1 GTSNPN, CDR2 SVGIG (reference sequence). V was trimmed by 3 bases and J by 4 bases, leaving 12 bases between them. This CDR3 has 13 residues. The CDR3 region is CAWSGNRRTEAFF. The CDR3 coding sequence is TGTGCCTGGAGCGGAAACAGGCGCACTGAAGCTTTCTTT.

Concerning this clonotype: An end of the junction differs from the germline gene, which may be a read error. This chain uses TRBV5-4 with TRBJ1-4, with unresolved D. CDR1 and CDR2 from the germline V gene are SGHNT and YYREEE (reference sequence). The CDR3 is made up of 15 amino acids. CDR3 region: CASSPGGGTNEKMFF. The CDR3 bases are TGTGCCAGCAGTCCAGGCGGCGGAACTAATGAAAAAATGTTTTTT.

Notes on this clonotype: A read error may be the cause here, since a much bigger clone is one base away. The conserved closing phenylalanine or tryptophan is absent in this CDR3, likely reflecting a read error. This chain joins TRBV28 and TRBJ1-2; 8 bases align to TRBD1. This CDR3 has 14 amino acids. Germline V gene data show CDR1 as MDHEN and CDR2 as SYDVKM. The J segment lost 4 bases and the V segment lost 6 bases, leaving 7 bases of the junction unmatched. CDR3 bases: TGTGCCAGCAGGCTGTCGGACAGGGCCTATGGCTACACCTAC. It encodes CASRLSDRAYGYTY.

The V call is TRBV29-1, the J call TRBJ2-1; no definite D call. CDR3 length: 15 amino acids. The V end lost 3 bases, the J end lost 5 bases, and 17 bases lay between the germline ends. Germline lookup yields CDR1 SQVTM and CDR2 ANQGSEA. In DNA form, the CDR3 reads TGCAGCGTTGATATTTCTATCACCAATAACAATGAGCAGTTCTTC. Residues: CSVDISITNNNEQFF.

Remarks on this clonotype: Since the CDR3 does not end with the conserved phenylalanine or tryptophan, this likely comes from a read error. V gene TRBV29-1 combines with J gene TRBJ1-3; D is undetermined. V gave up 7 bases and J gave up 3 bases, with 16 bases separating them. Germline V gene lookup returns CDR1 SQVTM and CDR2 ANQGSEA. This CDR3 is 14 amino acids long. CDR3 nucleotide sequence: TGCAGCGGGCCCAGGAGCCTCTTTGGAAACACCATATATTAT. This codes for CSGPRSLFGNTIYY.

Note on this clonotype: The junction does not match germline at one end; this may be a read error. The J gene is TRBJ2-5, the V gene TRBV6-2 or TRBV6-3, with TRBD2 identical over 8 bases. The CDR3 covers 15 residues. Germline V lookup: CDR1 MNHEY, CDR2 SVGEGT. In DNA, the CDR3 is TGTGCTAGCAACCCCCTGCTAGCGGGCGGAGAGACCCAGTACTTC. Amino acid sequence: CASNPLLAGGETQYF.

Concerning this clonotype itself: The junction departs from the called germline gene at one end, perhaps through a read error. The chain employs TRBV5-6 and TRBJ2-7; perhaps TRBD2 as D (5 bases). The germline V gene has CDR1 SGHDT and CDR2 YYEEEE. CDR3 size: 13 residues. CDR3 sequence (DNA): TGTGCCAGCAGCTCCAGGAGGCCATACGAGCAATACTTC. Its translation is CASSSRRPYEQYF.

To note about this clonotype: One end of the junction does not line up with germline, which may come from a read error. V is TRBV29-1 and J is TRBJ2-3; weak D call: TRBD1 (6 bases). CDR3 size: 14 residues. Germline assignment: CDR1 SQVTM and CDR2 ANQGSEA. DNA of the CDR3: TGCGGCGTTTCCGGGTCAGGGGCGTCAGATACGCGGTATTTT. Its protein is CGVSGSGASDTRYF.